A single sample gave rise to the 16 T cell receptor beta chains below, sequenced in a study of blood T cell repertoires in COVID-19. Some clones are missing from TCRdb's copy, which holds only in-frame ones; the method was immunoSEQ multiplex PCR. Altogether roughly 250,000 clones are present, more than 90% being singletons, with the ten largest covering 2% to 3%. Input material: peripheral blood. These receptors all stem from a person under 35 with COVID-19, enrolled during active disease.

The rearrangement joins TRBV27 to TRBJ2-7, with 8 bases fitting TRBD1. CDR1 and CDR2 from the germline V gene are MNHEY and SMNVEV (reference sequence). This CDR3 spans 18 amino acids. Losses at the gene ends were 7 bases for V and 5 bases for J; bases not matched to a gene: 22. The CDR3, as DNA: TGTGCCAGCACAGACTTCCCGGGACCCCCAACAGGGGGAAACGAGCAGTACTTC. Its protein is CASTDFPGPPTGGNEQYF.

This chain joins TRBV4-1 and TRBJ2-7; tentatively, D is TRBD1 (5 bases). Per the germline V gene, CDR1 is MGHRA and CDR2 is YSYEKL. This CDR3 has 16 amino acids. Trimming left V 0 bases short and J 3 bases short, with 15 bases between. The chain's CDR3 is CASSQESGFTSYEQYF. In nucleotides, the CDR3 is TGCGCCAGCAGCCAAGAATCAGGGTTCACCAGCTACGAGCAGTACTTC.

J is TRBJ1-2 and V is TRBV11-2; TRBD1 is a possible D gene (5 bases). CDR1 SGHAT and CDR2 FQNNGV come from the germline V gene. Trimming removed 8 bases at V and 6 bases at J, with 16 bases between. The CDR3 sequence is 13 residues long. CDR3 bases: TGTGCCAGCCGCCCGCGGGGAGGGGATGGCTACACCTTC. Amino acids: CASRPRGGDGYTF.

The chain combines TRBV3-1 (or the pseudogene TRBV3-2) with TRBJ2-3; the match to TRBD2 covers 12 bases. The CDR3 runs 17 residues. Germline loops: CDR1 LGHDT, CDR2 YNNKEL (reference sequence). V was clipped by 4 bases and J by 6 bases; unmatched bases: 11. This chain's CDR3 is CASSPNLAGGPVDTQYF. CDR3 nucleotides: TGTGCCAGCAGCCCTAACCTAGCGGGAGGGCCGGTCGATACGCAGTATTTT.

J is TRBJ2-2 and V is TRBV10-3; the match to TRBD2 covers 11 bases. Unmatched junction bases numbered 4, after V lost 1 base and J lost 0 bases. The CDR3 loop spans 18 amino acids. Germline CDR1 and CDR2: ENHRY and SYGVKD. The CDR3 here is CAISELGTSGANTGELFF. The CDR3 DNA reads as TGTGCCATCAGTGAGTTAGGGACTAGCGGAGCGAACACCGGGGAGCTGTTTTTT.

The chain is built from TRBV6-2 or TRBV6-3 and TRBJ2-2, with 8 bases fitting TRBD2. Germline CDR1 and CDR2: MNHEY and SVGEGT. This CDR3 region has 20 residues. The V and J ends lost 4 bases and 5 bases, in that order; junction bases with no gene match: 21. Here the CDR3 DNA reads TGTGCCAGCAGTTCCCGTGGGGTAAAGTTACTAGCGGAGCCGACCGGGGAGCTGTTTTTT. Its protein is CASSSRGVKLLAEPTGELFF.

V usage is TRBV12-3 or TRBV12-4 and J usage is TRBJ1-2, with 8 nucleotides matching TRBD1. The CDR3 covers 13 residues. The V gene end was trimmed by 7 bases and the J gene end by 7 bases; junction bases not matched to a gene: 8. The DNA of the CDR3 is TGTGCCAGCACCCTGACAGGGGCGGGTGGCTACACCTTC. This codes for CASTLTGAGGYTF.

V is TRBV5-1 and J is TRBJ2-2; TRBD2 matches at 9 bases. The CDR3 is made up of 14 amino acids. The V gene's germline CDR1 is SGHRS and CDR2 YFSETQ. V lost 4 bases to trimming and J lost 6 bases; unmatched junction nucleotides: 4. The CDR3 sequence: CASSLGTSPGELFF. The CDR3, as DNA: TGCGCCAGCAGCCTAGGGACTAGCCCCGGGGAGCTGTTTTTT.

V gene TRBV5-1 combines with J gene TRBJ1-2, with D hard to call. V lost 0 bases and J 2 bases, leaving 8 bases between the germline ends. Germline V gives CDR1 SGHRS, CDR2 YFSETQ. The CDR3 runs 14 residues. The CDR3 is CASSLGAGNYGYTF. The CDR3 region has the DNA TGCGCCAGCAGCTTGGGAGCGGGGAACTATGGCTACACCTTC.

The chain has TRBV24-1 and TRBJ1-5, with 8 bases lining up with TRBD1. V dropped 3 bases and J dropped 3; count of bases not matched to a gene: 6. The CDR3 length is 16 residues. From germline, CDR1 is KGHDR and CDR2 SFDVKD. This CDR3 reads CATSDPGTGVNQPQHF. CDR3 bases: TGTGCCACCAGTGATCCCGGGACAGGAGTCAATCAGCCCCAGCATTTT.

This rearrangement joins TRBV3-1 (or the pseudogene TRBV3-2) to TRBJ2-1; D remains ambiguous. Germline lookup yields CDR1 LGHDT and CDR2 YNNKEL (reference sequence). The CDR3 totals 15 residues. Between the trimmed V and J ends, which lost 0 bases and 4 bases, there was a span of 10 bases. CDR3: CASSQDAGSYNEQFF. The DNA for the CDR3 is TGTGCCAGCAGCCAAGATGCAGGCAGTTACAATGAGCAGTTCTTC.

The gene calls are TRBV5-1 and TRBJ2-5; possible D gene TRBD1, 5 bases. The V gene lost 6 bases and the J gene lost 4 bases, with 13 bases spanning the gap. The CDR3 runs 13 residues. CDR1 and CDR2 (germline): SGHRS, YFSETQ. In DNA form, the CDR3 reads TGCGCCAGCAACGGACAAGACCTAGAGACCCAGTACTTC. It encodes CASNGQDLETQYF.

The chain is built from TRBV7-3 and TRBJ2-7; TRBD2 matches 11 bases. V lost 5 bases and J lost 3; bases outside the gene matches: 6. The CDR3 length is 15 residues. CDR1 and CDR2 (germline): SGHTA, FQGTGA. The CDR3 loop is CASSTTSGTIYEQYF. The CDR3 nucleotides read TGTGCCAGCAGCACGACTAGCGGGACGATCTACGAGCAGTACTTC.

The chain links TRBV3-1 (or the pseudogene TRBV3-2) to TRBJ2-3; no firm D call. This CDR3 spans 12 amino acids. In germline, CDR1 is LGHDT, CDR2 YNNKEL (reference sequence). Trimming stripped 0 bases from V and 6 bases from J, with 4 bases between. CDR3 sequence reads: CASSQESDTQYF. DNA for the CDR3: TGTGCCAGCAGCCAAGAGAGTGATACGCAGTATTTT.

This chain connects TRBV29-1 to TRBJ2-1; 9 bases agree with TRBD2. Germline V gene sequence: CDR1 SQVTM, CDR2 ANQGSEA. This CDR3 is built from 13 residues. With V trimmed by 6 bases and J by 9 bases, 9 bases remained unmatched. The CDR3 DNA follows: TGCAGCGTCGACAGAACAGCGGGAGGTGAGCAGTTCTTC. It yields the protein CSVDRTAGGEQFF.

This clone was counted only a few times. V usage is TRBV7-9 and J usage is TRBJ1-2; D is undetermined. In germline, CDR1 is SEHNR, CDR2 FQNEAQ (reference sequence). V was clipped by 5 bases and J by 2 bases, with 15 bases between them. CDR3 length: 15 amino acids. The CDR3 DNA reads TGTGCCAGCAGCCCCGGAGGGCAGGCGAACTATGGCTACACCTTC. This encodes CASSPGGQANYGYTF.